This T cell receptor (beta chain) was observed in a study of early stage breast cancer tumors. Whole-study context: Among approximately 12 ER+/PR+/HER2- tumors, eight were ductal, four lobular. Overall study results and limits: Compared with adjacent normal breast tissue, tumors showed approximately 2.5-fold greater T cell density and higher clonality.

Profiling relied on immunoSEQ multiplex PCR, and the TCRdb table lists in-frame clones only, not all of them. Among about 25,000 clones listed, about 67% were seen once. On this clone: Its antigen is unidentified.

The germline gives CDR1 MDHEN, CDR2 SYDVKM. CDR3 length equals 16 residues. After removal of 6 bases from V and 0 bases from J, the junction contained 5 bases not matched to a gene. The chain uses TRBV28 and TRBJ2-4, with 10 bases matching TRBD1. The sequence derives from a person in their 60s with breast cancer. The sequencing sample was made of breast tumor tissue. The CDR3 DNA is TGTGCCAGCAGCCCGACAGGGGGCGAAGCCAAAAACATTCAGTACTTC. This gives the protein CASSPTGGEAKNIQYF.